Included here is one TCR beta chain sequence, with context. The CDR3 covers 17 residues. V shed 2 bases, J shed 3 bases, and the junction held 5 bases outside the gene matches. Germline V gene lookup returns CDR1 MGHRA and CDR2 YSYEKL. In the source study's methods: Amplification with reference gene primers provided the estimates of nucleated cell counts. Sequencing used immunoSEQ multiplex PCR; TCRdb keeps in-frame clones, though not all of them. That table is the source of V, J and clone size, and D and trimming were worked out from the DNA. This sample has some 220,000 clones, with approximately 82% found just once. The data originate from a study of blood T cell repertoires in COVID-19. Turning to the study itself: From the United States, Italy and Spain came samples of acute and convalescent COVID-19.

Material: peripheral blood. The chain links TRBV4-1 to TRBJ2-1, with 12 bases matching TRBD2. This TCR was recovered from a middle-aged man with active or convalescent COVID-19. This chain's CDR3 is CASSQRLAGVGYNEQFF. CDR3 sequence (DNA): TGCGCCAGCAGCCAACGACTAGCGGGAGTGGGCTACAATGAGCAGTTCTTC.